One TCR beta chain is described in this entry. The data were obtained in a study of blood T cell repertoires in COVID-19. About the study: Some COVID-19 samples were acute and others convalescent; all came from the United States, Italy and Spain. PBMCs, B-cell-depleted T cells, or T cells were the source of the cDNA or gDNA that made up the material.

This table comes from immunoSEQ multiplex PCR, and its TCRdb copy is limited to in-frame clones, with some not included. The data contain 250,000 or so clones, roughly 91% of them seen just once; the ten biggest clones take up about 0.99%. The CDR3 is made up of 14 amino acids. Germline V gene sequence: CDR1 GTSNPN, CDR2 SVGIG (reference sequence). The V gene lost 2 bases and the J gene lost 5 bases, with 15 bases spanning the gap. This sequence was found in a woman aged 40 to 50 who had recovered from COVID-19. Specimen: peripheral blood. The J gene is TRBJ2-5, the V gene TRBV30; D possibly corresponds to TRBD1 (5 bases). The CDR3 is CAWSKGPVVETQYF. The CDR3 DNA reads TGTGCCTGGAGTAAGGGGCCGGTGGTGGAGACCCAGTACTTC.